This T cell receptor (beta chain) derives from a study of T-cell memory formation after mild COVID-19. General study points: The study found balanced CD4/CD8 in clones contracting day 15 to 85 and a CD4+ lean in later expanders.

TCRdb analysed the 5' RACE reads with MiXCR anew, one entry per CDR3 protein. The repertoire has about 440,000 distinct CDR3 sequences, approximately 20% of them found once; the top ten carry 8.4%. This clonotype has more than one count but fewer than ten. Its antigen is unidentified. At one end, the junction sequence differs from germline, possibly due to a read error. The CDR3 runs 13 residues. In germline, CDR1 is DFQATT, CDR2 SNEGSKA (reference sequence). The sequence derives from an adult woman who had mild COVID-19 (a few samples of this study predate the infection). Cell type and time point are not known. The rearrangement joins TRBV20-1 to TRBJ2-5; D not resolved. Specimen: PBMCs or a T cell subset sorted from them (not recorded which). CDR3 nucleotide sequence: TGCAGTGCTGGGCAGTTCTCAACAGAGGCCCAGTACTTC. This sequence encodes CSAGQFSTEAQYF.